This TCR beta chain is from a study of early T cells in non-severe SARS-CoV-2 infection (dated by TCRdb to the early 2020s). Regarding the complete study: Because TCR sequencing was done on bulk RNA from unsorted whole blood, the alpha and beta chains could not be paired.

This clonotype was counted at least ten times. Its specific antigen is unknown. Base qualities were left out, and no much larger clone turns up one base away. A case-control design nested within a healthcare worker cohort in London, UK, was used, with weekly nasopharyngeal swab PCR tests and blood sampling performed. Between 23 and 31 March 2020, the week of the UK lockdown, healthcare workers were enrolled and then followed up weekly for as long as 16 weeks. What the research found in general, with its limitations: Matching against VDJdb was skewed toward anti-spike CD8 responses, likely underestimated virus-specific expansions, and missed private and CD4 specificities.

Library prep was done by 5' RACE. The sequencing machine was a NextSeq 500. To correct for sequencing error and PCR bias, the TCR library protocol tagged individual cDNA molecules with unique molecular identifiers. Both TCR alpha and beta chains were sequenced, and tight co-correlation was observed between alpha and beta sequence abundances in each sample. In the original analysis: Decombinator V4 was used to perform V gene, J gene and CDR3 annotation of TCR sequences. TCRs were defined as expanded if a significant change between any two time points was detected under a Poisson model with p below 0.0001. TCR abundances were normalised to the total number of TCRs sequenced in each sample and reported as counts per million. MAIT TCRs were defined by TRAV1-2 paired with TRAJ12, TRAJ20 or TRAJ33, and iNKT TCRs by TRAV10 paired with TRAJ18. VDJdb, accessed 1 November 2021, was searched for CMV, EBV and SARS-CoV-2 annotated TCRs, with TCRs annotated for multiple antigens excluded. TCRdb applied fastp at Q25 and MiXCR to the public reads, then kept only in-frame beta chains. Each CDR3 protein appears once, grouped with its most common genes and DNA. It is TCRdb's table, rather than the study itself, that gives the V and J calls and clone size. Within this sample are fewer than 100,000 distinct CDR3 sequences, with roughly 6% of them counted one time only. The ten largest clones represent roughly 8% of the sample.

There are 18 amino acids in the CDR3, from cysteine to phenylalanine inclusive. Only the CDR3 DNA stays, 54 bases, in frame from base 1. CDR1 SGHRS and CDR2 YFSETQ are derived from the germline V gene. V is shortened by 0 bases, J by 0 bases, and the region joining them spans 13 bases. The sequence joins TRBV5-1 to TRBJ2-6; possibly the D gene is TRBD1, per 5 matching bases. Sequenced input: whole blood. The receptor's source is an adult who was a healthcare worker with PCR-confirmed SARS-CoV-2 infection or an uninfected control (not recorded which). The bases read TGCGCCAGCAGCTTGGCCCCAGGGATCCCCTCTGGGGCCAACGTCCTGACTTTC. Translated, this gives CASSLAPGIPSGANVLTF.